A single sample is the source of the 18 T cell receptor beta chains below, sequenced in a study of T cells in Graves' hyperthyroidism and ophthalmopathy. The investigators amplified TCR beta CDR3 regions from RNA transcripts. Initially, a first-round RT-PCR of the TCR CDR3 employed the HTBI primer set. TCRdb reanalysed the multiplex PCR reads using MiXCR and keeps one entry per CDR3 protein. The table lists around 500,000 distinct CDR3 sequences, about 16% of them singletons. Sequenced sample: blood. The receptors were gathered from a woman in her 30s with Graves' ophthalmopathy.

In regard to this clonotype: A much larger clonotype is one base distant, so this may be a read error. The final CDR3 position lacks the conserved phenylalanine or tryptophan, pointing to a likely read error. This sequence joins TRBV18 and TRBJ2-5; D ambiguous. The germline V gene encodes CDR1 KGHSH and CDR2 LQKENI. V was cut by 3 bases and J by 3 bases, with 5 bases left in between. This CDR3 contains 12 residues. The CDR3 DNA reads as TGTGCCAGCTCACCTACCAAAGAGACCCAGTACTCC. It is translated as CASSPTKETQYS.

This clonotype was found many times. The rearrangement links TRBV28 to TRBJ2-7; 11 nucleotides line up with TRBD2. CDR1 is MDHEN, CDR2 SYDVKM, per germline. Germline trimming cut 2 bases from V and 2 bases from J; bases unmatched to any gene: 2. This CDR3 comprises 15 residues. The CDR3 here is CASSLGTSGPYEQYF. DNA for the CDR3: TGTGCCAGCAGTTTAGGGACTAGCGGACCCTACGAGCAGTACTTC.

This clonotype was found many times. V and J are TRBV11-2 and TRBJ2-7; 9 bases are a match to TRBD2. Trimming took 0 bases from V and 3 from J; bases not matched to a gene: 6. The V gene's germline CDR1 is SGHAT and CDR2 FQNNGV. The CDR3 is 16 residues long. CDR3 residues: CASSLEASGTLYEQYF. The CDR3 DNA sequence: TGTGCCAGCAGCTTAGAAGCTAGCGGGACCCTCTACGAGCAGTACTTC.

This clonotype appeared many times. The CDR3 region is CASSPRRPHSYEQYF. DNA of the CDR3: TGTGCCAGCAGCCCCCGGAGGCCCCACTCCTACGAGCAGTACTTC. The gene calls are TRBV7-2 and TRBJ2-7; TRBD2 might be the D (5 bases). Germline loops: CDR1 SGHTA, CDR2 FQGNSA. This CDR3 contains 15 residues. Trimming took 5 bases from V and 0 from J, leaving 14 bases between them.

The chain employs TRBV5-4 and TRBJ2-1; TRBD2 aligns across 11 bases. Germline CDR1 reads SGHNT; CDR2 reads YYREEE (reference sequence). The CDR3 is 15 amino acids. The trim removed 2 bases at V and 6 bases at J, leaving 4 bases unmatched. CDR3 sequence: CASSFLGLAGNEQFF. The DNA for the CDR3 is TGTGCCAGCAGCTTCCTCGGACTAGCGGGCAATGAGCAGTTCTTC.

This clonotype occurred many times. This rearrangement joins TRBV27 to TRBJ2-7; no clear D gene. The V end was cut by 3 bases, the J end by 0 bases, with 9 bases between. The germline CDR1 and CDR2 sequences are MNHEY and SMNVEV (reference sequence). This CDR3 has 14 amino acids. The CDR3 sequence: CASSFLGFSYEQYF. The CDR3 DNA reads as TGTGCCAGCAGTTTCCTAGGGTTCTCCTACGAGCAGTACTTC.

This clonotype was found many times. The J gene is TRBJ2-1, the V gene TRBV30; TRBD1 is a possible D gene (6 bases). With 8 bases removed from V and 10 bases from J, the gap between germline ends came to 30 bases. The CDR3 spans 16 residues. Germline V lookup: CDR1 GTSNPN, CDR2 SVGIG (reference sequence). The CDR3 is CAGTPQGGKAPKEQFF. The CDR3 bases are TGTGCCGGAACACCTCAAGGGGGTAAGGCCCCTAAGGAGCAGTTCTTC.

This clonotype was seen at least ten times. This chain joins TRBV11-2 and TRBJ1-5, with D unresolved. This CDR3 spans 14 amino acids. Germline V gene lookup returns CDR1 SGHAT and CDR2 FQNNGV. V dropped 1 base and J dropped 5 bases, with 9 bases sitting between them. CDR3 in amino acids: CASSLVLGHQPQHF. For the CDR3, the DNA is TGTGCCAGCAGCTTAGTACTCGGCCATCAGCCCCAGCATTTT. The full variable domain, rest sourced from reference TRBV11-2 and TRBJ1-5, is EAGVAQSPRYKIIEKRQSVAFWCNPISGHATLYWYQQILGQGPKLLIQFQNNGVVDDSQLPKDRFSAERLKGVDSTLKIQPAKLEDSAVYLCASSLVLGHQPQHFGDGTRLSIL.

This clonotype was seen ten or more times. V is TRBV18 and J is TRBJ2-4, with 7 nucleotides matching TRBD1. Germline lookup yields CDR1 KGHSH and CDR2 LQKENI. The CDR3 totals 11 residues. The V and J ends lost 4 bases and 14 bases, in that order; junction bases with no gene match: 5. The CDR3 sequence: CASSLDRVKYF. CDR3 DNA: TGTGCCAGCTCACTTGACAGGGTTAAGTACTTC.

This sequence joins TRBV6-5 and TRBJ2-4; D is uncertain. Germline-derived CDR1 and CDR2 are MNHEY and SVGAGI. Deletions cut 5 bases from V and 0 bases from J, with 11 bases between. The CDR3 has 15 amino acids. The CDR3 DNA is TGTGCCAGCAGTAACCACGCGCTAGCCAAAAACATTCAGTACTTC. This sequence encodes CASSNHALAKNIQYF.

This clonotype was detected many times. J is TRBJ2-1 and V is TRBV5-1, with 9 bases identical to TRBD2. V was pared by 1 base and J by 7 bases, with 9 bases of the junction left unmatched. The CDR3 consists of 16 residues. Germline CDR1 and CDR2: SGHRS and YFSETQ. The CDR3 loop is CASSLISSGIMNEQFF. The DNA for the CDR3 is TGCGCCAGCAGCTTGATTTCTAGCGGGATTATGAATGAGCAGTTCTTC.

This clonotype has ten or more counts. The V gene is TRBV7-2, the J gene TRBJ2-7; D gene ambiguous. Germline CDR1 SGHTA, CDR2 FQGNSA. This CDR3 has 15 amino acids. Trimming took 1 base from V and 0 from J, leaving 10 bases between them. The CDR3 sequence: CASSLVSGPSYEQYF. In DNA form, the CDR3 reads TGTGCCAGCAGCTTAGTGTCAGGCCCCTCCTACGAGCAGTACTTC.

This clonotype was counted at least ten times. DNA for the CDR3: TGTGCCAGCAGTTCGCCGGGACTAGAGGGGACCTACGAGCAGTACTTC. Translation: CASSSPGLEGTYEQYF. The chain joins TRBV28 to TRBJ2-7; 8 nucleotides align to TRBD2. The V gene end was trimmed by 4 bases and the J gene end by 2 bases; junction bases not matched to a gene: 10. Germline values: CDR1 MDHEN, CDR2 SYDVKM. This CDR3 spans 16 amino acids.

This clonotype was detected many times. This chain connects TRBV28 to TRBJ2-7, with D perhaps TRBD2 (6 bases). The CDR3 is 15 amino acids. The germline V and J ends were trimmed by 3 bases and 3 bases, with 15 bases remaining between them. Germline V gene lookup returns CDR1 MDHEN and CDR2 SYDVKM. CDR3 in DNA: TGTGCCAGCAGTTTTGTTTCCAGGGACTTCTACGAGCAGTACTTC. Translated, it gives CASSFVSRDFYEQYF.

This clonotype was counted only a few times. The J gene is TRBJ2-7, the V gene TRBV28; D not resolved. Germline V gene lookup returns CDR1 MDHEN and CDR2 SYDVKM. This CDR3 region has 14 residues. Trimming took 7 bases from V and 4 from J, leaving 17 bases between them. CDR3 sequence (DNA): TGTGCCAGCACTGTAGGTAGGGCCGGGTACGAGCAGTACTTC. As protein: CASTVGRAGYEQYF.

The rearrangement uses TRBV18 and TRBJ2-5; D not resolved. Germline V gives CDR1 KGHSH, CDR2 LQKENI. V was trimmed by 3 bases and J by 2 bases, leaving 7 bases between them. The CDR3 has 13 residues. In DNA, the CDR3 is TGTGCCAGCTCACCGGTAAAGCAAGAGACCCAGTACTTC. Translating gives CASSPVKQETQYF.

The rearrangement joins TRBV28 to TRBJ1-5, with TRBD1 as a possible D gene (6 bases). Germline CDR1 reads MDHEN; CDR2 reads SYDVKM. The V and J ends lost 3 bases and 8 bases respectively, with 20 bases between them. The CDR3 consists of 16 residues. CDR3 residues: CASSLGGQSAVEPQHF. The CDR3 coding sequence is TGTGCCAGCAGTTTGGGCGGACAGTCCGCTGTTGAGCCCCAGCATTTT.

This clonotype occurred a few times. J is TRBJ2-1 and V is TRBV7-3; D might be TRBD2 (5 bases). CDR1 is SGHTA and CDR2 is FQGTGA in the germline V gene. V was pared by 2 bases and J by 6 bases, with 17 bases between. CDR3 length: 16 amino acids. The CDR3, as DNA: TGTGCCAGCAGCTTATACGGCGACCCCGGGATCAATGAGCAGTTCTTC. Protein sequence: CASSLYGDPGINEQFF.